This T cell receptor beta chain was identified during a study of T cell repertoires in cytomegalovirus infection. TCRdb independently ran MiXCR on the reads; one entry per CDR3 protein. Of about 100,000 distinct CDR3 sequences in the sample, around 28% are singletons; the top ten hold approximately 71%. V lost 5 bases, J lost 4 bases, and 8 bases stayed unmatched. The CDR3 loop spans 14 amino acids. Germline values: CDR1 MDHEN, CDR2 SYDVKM. Overall study results and limits: In two of eight donors, the top clonotype was HLA-C-restricted CMV-specific.

Turning to this clonotype: Its antigen remains unknown.

This receptor was obtained from a human donor in good health (CMV status not recorded). Some clones in this sample may be carry-over from other donors' samples. The genes are TRBV28 and TRBJ2-7; 7 bases agree with TRBD1. The source material was CD8+ T cells from cultured PBMCs, sampled from culture after CMV antigen stimulation. This CDR3 reads CASSPDRSMYEQYF. The CDR3 coding sequence is TGTGCCAGCAGTCCGGACAGGTCAATGTACGAGCAGTACTTC. The complete variable domain, with remaining parts taken from reference TRBV28 and TRBJ2-7, reads DVKVTQSSRYLVKRTGEKVFLECVQDMDHENMFWYRQDPGLGLRLIYFSYDVKMKEKGDIPEGYSVSREKKERFSLILESASTNQTSMYLCASSPDRSMYEQYFGPGTRLTVT.